This T cell receptor (beta chain) was sequenced in a study of control samples from healthy donors and cancer patients. The CDR3 sequence is 12 residues long. V shed 7 bases and J shed 8 bases, with 14 bases lying between them. CDR1 is MNHEY, CDR2 SVGAGI, per germline. Clones were read by immunoSEQ multiplex PCR, and TCRdb kept only the in-frame ones, dropping some. The sample holds fewer than 200,000 clones, 93% seen once. The V gene is TRBV6-5, the J gene TRBJ1-2; unclear D gene. The source is an older woman in good health. Material: blood. CDR3 loop: CASTLGGNGYTF. The CDR3 DNA reads as TGTGCCAGCACCCTTGGAGGGAACGGCTACACCTTC.